The rows below give T cell receptor beta chains drawn from one sample of a study of T cell responses to AZD1222 COVID-19 vaccine. Sequencing used immunoSEQ multiplex PCR; TCRdb keeps in-frame clones, though not all of them. Counted here are roughly 150,000 clones, around 90% occurring once; the ten biggest clones make up about 1.9%. The sample in question was peripheral blood, obtained on day 0 of AZD1222 vaccination. The receptors were sampled from an adult in good health. Each CDR3 is given with its conserved first and last residue.

v_call cdr3_length cdr3_aa
TRBV19 15 CASTYTRQGGHGYTF
TRBV4-1 14 CASSPTGGLGGYTF
TRBV20-1 14 CSASLLAGVETQYF
TRBV11-3 15 CASSQGLAAPDEQFF
TRBV6-1 15 CASSEGQGKAYGYTF
TRBV7-9 12 CASSLTGYEQYF
TRBV19 16 CASSSRDSRNPDTQYF
TRBV21-1 18 CASSPPAQGGRGNTEAFF
TRBV25-1 13 CASVGGGGHGYTF
TRBV6-5 16 CASSYSSEGRNTEAFF
TRBV7-9 14 CASSEGQSATEAFF
TRBV4-3 18 CASSQDTVAGAYGDTQYF
TRBV5-4 14 CASSLGGGEETQYF
TRBV30 14 CAWNDRLDFSPLHF
TRBV29-1 13 CSAQGATNEKLFF
TRBV4-1 16 CASSPSRGGNGNTIYF
TRBV27 15 CASSYRGRANTEAFF